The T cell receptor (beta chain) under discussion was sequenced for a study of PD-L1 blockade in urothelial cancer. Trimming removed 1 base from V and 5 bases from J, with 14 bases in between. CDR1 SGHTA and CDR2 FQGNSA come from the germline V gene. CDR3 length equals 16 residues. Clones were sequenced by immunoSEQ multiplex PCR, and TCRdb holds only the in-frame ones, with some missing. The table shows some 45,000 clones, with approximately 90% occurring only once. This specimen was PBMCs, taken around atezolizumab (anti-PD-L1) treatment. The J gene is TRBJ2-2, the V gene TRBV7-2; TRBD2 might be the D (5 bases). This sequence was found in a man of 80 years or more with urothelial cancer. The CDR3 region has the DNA TGTGCCAGCAGCTTAGTTCTAACCCCGGGGACCGGGGAGCTGTTTTTT. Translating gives CASSLVLTPGTGELFF.